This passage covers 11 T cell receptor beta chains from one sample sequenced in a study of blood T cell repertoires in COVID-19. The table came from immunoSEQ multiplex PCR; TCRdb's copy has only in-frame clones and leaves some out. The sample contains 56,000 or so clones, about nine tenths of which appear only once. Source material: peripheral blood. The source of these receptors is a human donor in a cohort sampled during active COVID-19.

CDR3: CARSPEYAGGGNQPQHF. CDR3 in DNA: TGTGCCAGAAGCCCAGAGTATGCAGGGGGCGGCAATCAGCCCCAGCATTTT. The chain couples TRBV5-3 to TRBJ1-5, with 8 bases fitting TRBD1. TRBV5-3 is identified as an open reading frame with a role that is uncertain. There are 17 residues in the CDR3. V lost 4 bases, J lost 2 bases, and 11 bases stayed unmatched.

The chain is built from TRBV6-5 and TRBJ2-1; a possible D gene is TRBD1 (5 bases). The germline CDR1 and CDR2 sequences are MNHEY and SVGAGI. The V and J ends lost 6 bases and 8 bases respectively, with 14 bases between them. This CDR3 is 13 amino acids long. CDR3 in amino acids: CASSKSGIYEQFF. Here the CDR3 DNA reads TGTGCCAGCAGCAAGTCAGGGATCTATGAGCAGTTCTTC.

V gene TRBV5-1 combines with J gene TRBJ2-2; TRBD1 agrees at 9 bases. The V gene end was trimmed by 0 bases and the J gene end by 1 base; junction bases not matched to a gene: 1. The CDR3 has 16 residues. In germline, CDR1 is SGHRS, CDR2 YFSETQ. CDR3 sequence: CASSLAGQGNTGELFF. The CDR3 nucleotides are TGCGCCAGCAGCTTGGCGGGACAGGGGAACACCGGGGAGCTGTTTTTT.

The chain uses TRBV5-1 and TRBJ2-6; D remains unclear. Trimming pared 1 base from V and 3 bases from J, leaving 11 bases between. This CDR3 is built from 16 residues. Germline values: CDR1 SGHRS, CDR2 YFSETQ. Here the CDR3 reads CASSLIIAGGANVLTF. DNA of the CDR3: TGCGCCAGCAGCTTGATAATCGCCGGTGGGGCCAACGTCCTGACTTTC.

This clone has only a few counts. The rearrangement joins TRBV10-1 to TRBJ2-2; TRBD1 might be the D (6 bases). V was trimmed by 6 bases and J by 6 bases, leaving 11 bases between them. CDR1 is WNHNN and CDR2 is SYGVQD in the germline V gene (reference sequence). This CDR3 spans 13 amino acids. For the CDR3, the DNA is TGCGCCAGCAGCACAGGGACCCCCGGGGAGCTGTTTTTT. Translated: CASSTGTPGELFF.

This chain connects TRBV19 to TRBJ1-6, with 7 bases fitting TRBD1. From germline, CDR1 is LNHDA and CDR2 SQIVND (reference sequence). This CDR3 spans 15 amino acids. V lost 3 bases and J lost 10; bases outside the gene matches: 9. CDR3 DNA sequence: TGTGCCAGTAGTATGGATGTAGGGGGCGGATCACCCCTCCACTTT. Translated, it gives CASSMDVGGGSPLHF.

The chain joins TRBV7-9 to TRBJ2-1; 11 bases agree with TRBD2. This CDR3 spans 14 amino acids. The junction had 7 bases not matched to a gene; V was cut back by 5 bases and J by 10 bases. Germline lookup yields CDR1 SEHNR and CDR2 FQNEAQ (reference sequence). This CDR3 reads CASSKLAGGREQFF. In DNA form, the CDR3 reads TGTGCCAGCAGCAAGCTAGCGGGGGGCCGCGAGCAGTTCTTC.

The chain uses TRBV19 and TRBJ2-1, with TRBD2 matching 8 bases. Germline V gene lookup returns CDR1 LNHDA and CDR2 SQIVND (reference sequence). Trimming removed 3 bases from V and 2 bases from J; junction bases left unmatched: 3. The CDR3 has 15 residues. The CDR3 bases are TGTGCCAGTAGTATCGGGAGGGTTCCCTACAATGAGCAGTTCTTC. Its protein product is CASSIGRVPYNEQFF.

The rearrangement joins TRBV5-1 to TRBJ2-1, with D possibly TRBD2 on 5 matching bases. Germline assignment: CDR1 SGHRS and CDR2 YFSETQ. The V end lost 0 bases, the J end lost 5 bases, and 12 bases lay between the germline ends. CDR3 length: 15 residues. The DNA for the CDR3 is TGCGCCAGCAGCTTGGAGGCGAGGGCGAACAATGAGCAGTTCTTC. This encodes CASSLEARANNEQFF.

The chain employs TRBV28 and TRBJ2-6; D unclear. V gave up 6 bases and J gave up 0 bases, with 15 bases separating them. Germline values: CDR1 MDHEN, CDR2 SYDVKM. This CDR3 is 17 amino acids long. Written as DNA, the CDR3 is TGTGCCAGCAGGGAAGTCGGGTCCAGCTCTGGGGCCAACGTCCTGACTTTC. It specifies CASREVGSSSGANVLTF.

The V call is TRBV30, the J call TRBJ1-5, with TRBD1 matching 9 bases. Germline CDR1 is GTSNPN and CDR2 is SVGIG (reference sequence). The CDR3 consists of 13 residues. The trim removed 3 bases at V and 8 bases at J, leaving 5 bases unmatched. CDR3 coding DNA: TGTGCCTGGAGCGTGGACAGGGGCGAGCCCCAGCATTTT. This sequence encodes CAWSVDRGEPQHF.